This TCR beta chain was documented in a study of beta chain features in type 1 diabetes. Sorting based on CD45RO/CCR7/CD25/CD127/CD95/CD27 separated CD4+ naive, central memory, regulatory and stem cell-like memory cells. This CDR3 is built from 16 residues. From germline, CDR1 is SGHTA and CDR2 FQGNSA. The germline V and J ends were trimmed by 3 bases and 2 bases, with 14 bases remaining between them. cDNA synthesis used the whole RNA isolate, giving expressed TCRB sequences. Measured with immunoSEQ multiplex PCR; TCRdb has only the in-frame clones, and not every one. The sample includes hundreds of thousands of clones, 9.3% seen only once; the top ten take 1%. Study-wide results and caveats: Shortening of TCRB CDR3s, moderate but significant, appeared in all four CD4+ subsets of Type 1 diabetes patients.

As to this clone: Its antigen is not known.

J is TRBJ2-1 and V is TRBV7-2; D is possibly TRBD2 (5 bases). The sequence came from a man younger than 45 with type 1 diabetes. The material sequenced was central memory CD4+ T cells from blood. The CDR3 DNA reads TGTGCCAGCAGCTTGGCATCCGGGGTCCCCTACAATGAGCAGTTCTTC. Translating gives CASSLASGVPYNEQFF.